Listed below are T cell receptor beta chains from one sample, sequenced in a study of response to subunit inactivated influenza vaccine. TCRdb passed the RT-PCR reads through MiXCR, listing each CDR3 protein once. The top ten clones hold about a tenth of a sample with more than 600,000 distinct CDR3 sequences, around 18% of them seen once. The sample here was PBMCs from blood, taken roughly 5 days after vaccination. All receptors come from a man aged 50-60 years who received an inactivated influenza vaccine. Each CDR3 is given with its conserved first and last residue. A D gene is named only where the DNA matches it firmly. Part of the rows lack a size; the others show once, few, many or a class for expanded clones.

TRBJ2-1	-	TRBV6-1	TRBD2	TGTGCCAGCAGCGGGACTAGCGGGAGGGTGATCGGAAATGAGCAGTTCTTC	CASSGTSGRVIGNEQFF
TRBJ1-2	few	TRBV6-5	-	TGTGCCAGCAGTTACTCGGCCTCGCAGGGAGGAAAGGATGGCTACACCTTC	CASSYSASQGGKDGYTF
TRBJ1-2	few	TRBV27	-	TGTGCCAGCATGTCGTATGAGGGGGTTGGCTACACCTTC	CASMSYEGVGYTF
TRBJ2-7	few	TRBV2	-	TGTGCCAGCAGGGGGCCAGTCGAGCAGTACTTC	CASRGPVEQYF
TRBJ2-7	-	TRBV4-3	-	TGCGCCAGCAGCCCCGGGGTTAGGGACGAGCAGTACTTC	CASSPGVRDEQYF
TRBJ2-1	-	TRBV5-1	-	TGCGCCAGCTACCCGCCCTTCTCGGGGCGCGAAGGCAATGAGCAGTTCTTC	CASYPPFSGREGNEQFF
TRBJ2-2	once	TRBV5-1	-	TGCGCCAGCGGCTTGCAGGGGCCGGGCACCGGGGAGCTGTTTTTT	CASGLQGPGTGELFF
TRBJ1-6	-	TRBV28	TRBD1	TGTGCCAGCAGTTTTGGACAGGGGAGAGGACCCCTCCACTTT	CASSFGQGRGPLHF
TRBJ2-3	few	TRBV24-1	-	TGTGCCACCAGTCGGAATTTGGGACCTGTAAGCTTTAATACGCAGTATTTT	CATSRNLGPVSFNTQYF
TRBJ2-3	-	TRBV7-9	TRBD2	TGTGCCAGCAGCTTACGCGGGGGAGGAGATACGCAGTATTTT	CASSLRGGGDTQYF
TRBJ2-2	-	TRBV5-1	-	TGCGCCAGCAGCTTGGAACTTCGGGGGGCGACCGGGGAGCTGTTTTTT	CASSLELRGATGELFF
TRBJ2-7	many	TRBV9	-	TGTGCCAGCAGCGTAGGGCAGGCCAGCTCCTACGAGCAGTACTTC	CASSVGQASSYEQYF
TRBJ1-2	-	TRBV29-1	-	TGCAGCGTCATACAGGAATTTCCTAACTATGGCTACACCTTC	CSVIQEFPNYGYTF
TRBJ2-3	-	TRBV28	-	TGTGCCAGCAGTCTCCCTGGGGGAGCTAGCACAGATACGCAGTATTTT	CASSLPGGASTDTQYF
TRBJ2-1	-	TRBV7-2	-	TGTGCCAGCAGCTTGGAAAGGGATGAGCAGTTCTTC	CASSLERDEQFF
TRBJ2-7	-	TRBV9	TRBD1	TGTGCCAGCAGCGCGTCCCAGGGGGCATACTACGAGCAGTACTTC	CASSASQGAYYEQYF
TRBJ2-1	few	TRBV7-9	-	TGTGCCAGCAGCTTAGTGGTGGTCCATGAGCAGTTCTTC	CASSLVVVHEQFF
TRBJ2-3	many	TRBV20-1	TRBD2	TGCAGTGCCGGGGGGGTGCGGGGGACCACAGATACGCAGTATTTT	CSAGGVRGTTDTQYF
TRBJ1-3	many	TRBV20-1	TRBD1	TGCAGTGCTAGCCATTTCGGGACAGCCTCTTCTGGAAACACCATATATTTT	CSASHFGTASSGNTIYF
TRBJ2-1	-	TRBV5-1	-	TGCGCCAGCAGCTATACAACAGGATACAGTCCCGAGTTTGAGCAGTTCTTC	CASSYTTGYSPEFEQFF
TRBJ2-7	-	TRBV28	TRBD1	TGTGCCAGCACTAAAGAGGGGACAGGGCACTACGAGCAGTACTTC	CASTKEGTGHYEQYF
TRBJ2-7	few	TRBV7-9	TRBD1	TGTGCCAGCAGCCACGACAGGGATGATGGGTACGAGCAGTACTTC	CASSHDRDDGYEQYF
TRBJ2-7	many	TRBV12-3/TRBV12-4	-	TGCGCCAGCAGCCCCGGACAGTCCTACGAGCAGTACTTC	CASSPGQSYEQYF